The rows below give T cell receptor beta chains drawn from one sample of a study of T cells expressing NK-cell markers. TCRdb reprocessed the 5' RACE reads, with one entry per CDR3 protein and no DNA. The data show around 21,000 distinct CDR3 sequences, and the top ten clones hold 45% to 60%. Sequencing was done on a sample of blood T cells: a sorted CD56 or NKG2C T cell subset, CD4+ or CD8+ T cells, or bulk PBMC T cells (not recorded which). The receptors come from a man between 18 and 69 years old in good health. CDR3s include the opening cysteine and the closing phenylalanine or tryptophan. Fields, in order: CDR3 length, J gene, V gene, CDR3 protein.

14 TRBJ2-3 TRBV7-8 CASSLRFSTDTQYF
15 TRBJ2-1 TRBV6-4 CASTSQGGGYNEQFF
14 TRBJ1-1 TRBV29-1 CSVHTRQADTEAFF
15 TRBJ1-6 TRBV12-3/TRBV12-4 CASSGDRGYNSPLHF
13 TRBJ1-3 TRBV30 CAWSGTSGNTIYF
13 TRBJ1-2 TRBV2 CASNSGGMRGYTF
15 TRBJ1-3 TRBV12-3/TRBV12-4 CASSFSTGGGNTIYF
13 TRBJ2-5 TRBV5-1 CASSRGPQETQYF
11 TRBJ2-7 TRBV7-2 CASSFAYEQYF
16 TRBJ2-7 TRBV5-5 CASSLAPSGRTYEQYF
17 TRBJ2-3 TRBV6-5 CASSYSPGQSSTDTQYF
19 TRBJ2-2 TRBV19 CASSMGGPGQGPNTGELFF
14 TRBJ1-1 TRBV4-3 CASSLGRGRTEAFF
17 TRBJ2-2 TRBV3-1 CASSQDKVKGYTGELFF
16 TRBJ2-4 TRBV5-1 CASSLGLAGVLNIQYF
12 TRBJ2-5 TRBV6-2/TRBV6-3 CASSPGDETQYF
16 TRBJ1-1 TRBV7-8 CASSLATGGGGTEAFF
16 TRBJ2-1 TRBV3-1 CASSQELSGGYNEQFF
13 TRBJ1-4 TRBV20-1 CSAGKGVNEKLFF
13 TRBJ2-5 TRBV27 CASSLALTGTQYF
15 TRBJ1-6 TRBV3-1 CASSPTGSYNSPLHF
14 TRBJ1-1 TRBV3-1 CASTLGQTNTEAFF
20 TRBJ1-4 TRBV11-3 CASSLGGRAKIDATNEKLFF